The sequence of this T cell receptor beta chain was determined in a study of blood T cell repertoires in COVID-19. CDR3 length: 14 residues. CDR1 and CDR2 from the germline V gene are SNHLY and FYNNEI. V gave up 8 bases and J gave up 0 bases, with 13 bases separating them. Data came from immunoSEQ multiplex PCR; TCRdb stores just in-frame clones and leaves some out. Of some 200,000 clones listed, about four fifths are singletons. The chain couples TRBV2 to TRBJ1-1; D not certain. Input material: peripheral blood. The receptor comes from a woman in her 40s with acute or convalescent COVID-19. The CDR3 DNA reads TGTGCCAGCGGAGTGGCATACATGAACACTGAAGCTTTCTTT. Its translation: CASGVAYMNTEAFF.